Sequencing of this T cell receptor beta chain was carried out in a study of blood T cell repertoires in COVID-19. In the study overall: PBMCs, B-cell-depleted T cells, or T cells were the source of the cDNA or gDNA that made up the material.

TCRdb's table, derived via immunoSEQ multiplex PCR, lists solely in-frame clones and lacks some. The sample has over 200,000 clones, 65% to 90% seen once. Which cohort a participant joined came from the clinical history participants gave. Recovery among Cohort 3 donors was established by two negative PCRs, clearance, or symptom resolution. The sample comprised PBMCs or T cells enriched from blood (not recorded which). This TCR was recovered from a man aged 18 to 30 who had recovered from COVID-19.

The CDR3 sequence is CASSLRGQGQPQHF. For the CDR3, the DNA is TGTGCCAGCAGCTTGAGGGGGCAGGGGCAGCCCCAGCATTTT. The gene calls are TRBV5-5 and TRBJ1-5, with 7 bases identical to TRBD1. This CDR3 has 14 amino acids. V lost 1 base and J lost 7; bases outside the gene matches: 5. Germline V gene sequence: CDR1 SGHKS, CDR2 YYEKEE (reference sequence). The whole variable domain, remainder taken from reference TRBV5-5 and TRBJ1-5, is DAGVTQSPTHLIKTRGQQVTLRCSPISGHKSVSWYQQVLGQGPQFIFQYYEKEERGRGNFPDRFSARQFPNYSSELNVNALLLGDSALYLCASSLRGQGQPQHFGDGTRLSIL.